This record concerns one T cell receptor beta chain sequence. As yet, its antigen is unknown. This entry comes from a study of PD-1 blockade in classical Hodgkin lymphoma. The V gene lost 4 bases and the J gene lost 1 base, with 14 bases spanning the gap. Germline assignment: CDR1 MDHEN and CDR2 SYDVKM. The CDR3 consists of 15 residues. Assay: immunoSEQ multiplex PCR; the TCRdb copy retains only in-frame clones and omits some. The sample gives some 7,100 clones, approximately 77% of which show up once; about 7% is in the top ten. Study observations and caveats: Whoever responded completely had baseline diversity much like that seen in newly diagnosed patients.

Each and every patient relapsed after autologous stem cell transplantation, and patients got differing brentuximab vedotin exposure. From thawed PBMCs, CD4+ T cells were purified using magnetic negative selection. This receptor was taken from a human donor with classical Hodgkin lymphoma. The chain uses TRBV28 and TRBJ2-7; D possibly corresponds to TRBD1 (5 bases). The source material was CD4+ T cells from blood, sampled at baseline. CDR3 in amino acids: CASSSFRAGSYEQYF. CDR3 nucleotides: TGTGCCAGCAGTTCATTCAGGGCAGGATCCTACGAGCAGTACTTC.